This TCR beta chain was documented in a study of blood T cell repertoires in COVID-19. Overall study context: Sample material is recorded as cDNA or gDNA derived from T cells, B-cell-depleted T cells, or PBMCs.

There are 15 residues in the CDR3. V lost 7 bases to trimming and J lost 1 base; unmatched junction nucleotides: 7. The germline CDR1 and CDR2 sequences are LNHDA and SQIVND (reference sequence). Assay: immunoSEQ multiplex PCR; the TCRdb copy retains only in-frame clones and omits some. The sample carries roughly 160,000 clones, about 87% recorded once. The clonotype was recovered from a woman between 65 and 79 years old with COVID-19, enrolled during active disease. The sequenced sample was peripheral blood. This sequence joins TRBV19 and TRBJ1-5, with TRBD1 identical over 7 bases. CDR3 DNA sequence: TGTGCCAGTACTTTTTGGGACAGCAGCAATCAGCCCCAGCATTTT. Its protein is CASTFWDSSNQPQHF. The whole variable domain, remainder taken from reference TRBV19 and TRBJ1-5, is DGGITQSPKYLFRKEGQNVTLSCEQNLNHDAMYWYRQDPGQGLRLIYYSQIVNDFQKGDIAEGYSVSREKKESFPLTVTSAQKNPTAFYLCASTFWDSSNQPQHFGDGTRLSIL.